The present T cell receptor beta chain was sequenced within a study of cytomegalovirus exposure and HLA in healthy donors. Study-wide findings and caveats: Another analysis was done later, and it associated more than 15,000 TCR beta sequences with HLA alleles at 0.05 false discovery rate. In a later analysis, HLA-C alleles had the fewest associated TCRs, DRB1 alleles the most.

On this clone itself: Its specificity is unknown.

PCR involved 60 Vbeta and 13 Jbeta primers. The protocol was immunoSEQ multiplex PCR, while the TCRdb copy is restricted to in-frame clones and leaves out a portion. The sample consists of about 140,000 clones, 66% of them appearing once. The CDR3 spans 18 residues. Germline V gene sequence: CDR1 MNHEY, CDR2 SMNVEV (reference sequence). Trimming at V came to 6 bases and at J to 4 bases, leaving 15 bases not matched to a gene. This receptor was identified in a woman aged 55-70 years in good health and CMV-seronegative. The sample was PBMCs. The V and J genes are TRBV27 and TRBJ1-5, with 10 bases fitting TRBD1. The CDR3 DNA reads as TGTGCCAGCAGCCCCTACGACAGGGGGCCCTCTTCAAATCAGCCCCAGCATTTT. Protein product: CASSPYDRGPSSNQPQHF.